The clone carrying this T cell receptor beta chain showed up just once. What it binds is unknown. The data belong to a study of CD8 T cells in Susac syndrome. Study-wide results and limits: The authors acknowledged that their TCR sequencing and HLA analysis involved a relatively small number of individuals.

The authors reverse transcribed roughly 0.5 to 1 ug RNA with random hexamers. The method of amplification for TCR beta CDR3 was immunoSEQ multiplex PCR, covering 54 Vbeta and 13 Jbeta. TCRdb itself ran the immunoSEQ multiplex PCR reads through MiXCR, one entry per CDR3 protein. The sample has 110,000 or so distinct CDR3 sequences, 85% to 95% seen once; the top ten hold approximately 0.093%. From blood CD8+ and CD4+ T cells, the TCR beta chain was sequenced. Negative isolation yielded CD4+ and CD8+ T cells, and FACS enriched TEMRA cells. Germline V CDR1 and CDR2: LNHDA, SQIVND (reference sequence). V shed 3 bases and J 7 bases; nucleotides not matched to a gene: 7. The CDR3 is 15 amino acids.

The TCR sequence derives from a human donor with multiple sclerosis. The material sequenced was CD4+ T cells from PBMCs. This chain links TRBV19 with TRBJ1-5; 9 bases agree with TRBD1. This CDR3 is CASSMGTGNYQPQHF. CDR3 in DNA: TGTGCCAGTAGTATGGGGACAGGGAATTACCAGCCCCAGCATTTT.